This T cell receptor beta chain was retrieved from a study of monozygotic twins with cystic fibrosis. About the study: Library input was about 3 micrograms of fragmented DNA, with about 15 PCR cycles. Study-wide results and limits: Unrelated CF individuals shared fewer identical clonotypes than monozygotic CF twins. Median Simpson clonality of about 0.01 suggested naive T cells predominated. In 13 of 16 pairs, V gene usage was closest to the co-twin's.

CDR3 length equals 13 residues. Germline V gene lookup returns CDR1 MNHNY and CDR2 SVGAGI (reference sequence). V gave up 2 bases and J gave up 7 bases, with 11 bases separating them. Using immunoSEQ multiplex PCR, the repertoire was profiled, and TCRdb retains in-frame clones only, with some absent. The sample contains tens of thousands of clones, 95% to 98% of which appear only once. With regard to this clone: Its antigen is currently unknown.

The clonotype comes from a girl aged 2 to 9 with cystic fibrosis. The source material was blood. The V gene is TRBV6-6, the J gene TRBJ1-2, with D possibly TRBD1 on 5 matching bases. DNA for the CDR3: TGTGCCAGCAGTTACGTCCCAGGGACTGGCTACACCTTC. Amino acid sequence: CASSYVPGTGYTF.